The TCR beta chain described here comes from a study of T cells in Graves' hyperthyroidism and ophthalmopathy. Ten or more counts support this clonotype. Germline V gene sequence: CDR1 DFQATT, CDR2 SNEGSKA (reference sequence). V trimming: 1 base; J trimming: 5 bases; junction bases outside the gene matches: 5. The CDR3 sequence is 14 residues long. Template material for amplifying TCR beta CDR3 regions consisted of RNA transcripts. The HTBI primer set was used in a first-round RT-PCR of the TCR CDR3. MiXCR was run by TCRdb on the multiplex PCR reads, yielding one entry per CDR3 protein. The sample yields around 100,000 distinct CDR3 sequences, around 50% seen once.

The receptor's source is a man aged 35-49 years with Graves' hyperthyroidism. J is TRBJ1-1 and V is TRBV20-1, with 9 bases that match TRBD1. Sequenced sample: blood. Here the CDR3 DNA reads TGCAGTGCTAGAGCCGGGACAGGGTGGACTGAAGCTTTCTTT. It translates to CSARAGTGWTEAFF.